This T cell receptor (beta chain) stems from a study of T cell repertoires in cytomegalovirus infection. Study-wide background: Well-studied HLA-B-restricted CMV epitopes were used in the study alongside recently identified HLA-C-restricted ones. Carrying CMV and the relevant HLA type showed in public TCR beta signatures.

Many counts were recorded for this clonotype. Its specificity is unknown. TCRdb processed the reads anew with MiXCR; each CDR3 protein has one entry. Among 650,000 to 850,000 distinct CDR3 sequences listed, about 28% were seen once. V was clipped by 2 bases and J by 1 base; unmatched bases: 7. The length of the CDR3 is 16 residues. Germline loops: CDR1 SEHNR, CDR2 FQNEAQ (reference sequence). Study outcomes and limitations: The ex vivo response showed dominance by HLA-C-restricted CMV-specific TCR beta clonotypes.

The sequenced sample was cultured CD8+ T cells from PBMCs, obtained from culture after CMV antigen stimulation. The V call is TRBV7-9, the J call TRBJ1-1; 7 bases agree with TRBD1. The sequence was obtained from a human donor in good health (CMV status not recorded). Some clones in this sample may be carry-over from other donors' samples. The DNA of the CDR3 is TGTGCCAGCAGCTTATTTCAGGGGGTAGGGAACACTGAAGCTTTCTTT. Translated, it gives CASSLFQGVGNTEAFF.